The 13 T cell receptor beta chains presented below share a single source sample, sequenced in a study of pediatric ulcerative colitis. During colonoscopy, one to two rectal pinch biopsies were collected. Generated by immunoSEQ multiplex PCR, the TCRdb table keeps only in-frame clones and is missing some. The sample has approximately 40,000 clones, around 78% seen once; the top ten hold 0.7% to 0.95%. Material for sequencing was gut tissue. The receptors were gathered from a boy aged 5-17 years with moderate ulcerative colitis.

The chain combines TRBV7-8 with TRBJ2-2; TRBD1 matches at 8 bases. The germline gives CDR1 SGHVS, CDR2 FQNEAQ. The junction had 9 bases not matched to a gene; V was cut back by 0 bases and J by 6 bases. This CDR3 contains 17 residues. CDR3 nucleotides: TGTGCCAGCAGCTTAGCTGACAGGGGCATTCGGGCCGGGGAGCTGTTTTTT. It translates to CASSLADRGIRAGELFF.

The V and J genes are TRBV5-1 and TRBJ2-3; no clear D. The V gene lost 5 bases and the J gene lost 3 bases, with 22 bases spanning the gap. This CDR3 has 17 residues. Germline-derived CDR1 and CDR2 are SGHRS and YFSETQ. The CDR3 loop is CASSDRAGYQETDTQYF. The CDR3 nucleotides read TGCGCCAGCAGTGATAGGGCAGGCTACCAGGAGACAGATACGCAGTATTTT.

The chain employs TRBV5-1 and TRBJ2-3; tentative D call: TRBD1 (5 bases). From germline, CDR1 is SGHRS and CDR2 YFSETQ. Trimming took off 5 bases at V and 4 bases at J, with 23 bases between the two ends. The CDR3 length is 17 residues. Here the CDR3 reads CASRPAGSGRAPDTQYF. The CDR3 nucleotides read TGCGCCAGCAGACCTGCTGGGTCGGGCAGGGCGCCAGATACGCAGTATTTT.

This clone was detected a few times. The J gene is TRBJ2-5, the V gene TRBV10-3, with D possibly TRBD2 on 5 matching bases. The CDR3 is 15 residues long. Looked up from germline, CDR1 is ENHRY and CDR2 is SYGVKD. Trimming pared 0 bases from V and 0 bases from J, leaving 8 bases between. The CDR3 DNA sequence: TGTGCCATCAGTGAGTCGCCAGCGGACCAAGAGACCCAGTACTTC. Protein sequence: CAISESPADQETQYF.

The sample holds one count of this clone. The rearrangement uses TRBV29-1 and TRBJ1-2, with 9 bases that match TRBD1. CDR1 is SQVTM and CDR2 is ANQGSEA in the germline V gene. V lost 2 bases and J lost 5; bases outside the gene matches: 6. The CDR3 runs to 14 residues. The CDR3: CSVETETGGYGYTF. CDR3 sequence (DNA): TGCAGCGTTGAAACCGAGACAGGGGGTTATGGCTACACCTTC. Variable domain in full (rest from reference TRBV29-1 and TRBJ1-2): SAVISQKPSRDICQRGTSLTIQCQVDSQVTMMFWYRQQPGQSLTLIATANQGSEATYESGFVIDKFPISRPNLTFSTLTVSNMSPEDSSIYLCSVETETGGYGYTFGSGTRLTVV.

The V and J genes are TRBV4-2 and TRBJ2-1; D may be TRBD2 (6 bases). The CDR3 is made up of 13 amino acids. Trimming left V 0 bases short and J 10 bases short, with 10 bases between. The germline CDR1 and CDR2 sequences are LGHNA and YNFKEQ. Here the CDR3 DNA reads TGTGCCAGCAGCCAAGATCGGGACTTGGAGCAGTTCTTC. Translated: CASSQDRDLEQFF.

The genes are TRBV5-6 and TRBJ2-1; 15 nucleotides agree with TRBD2. CDR1 and CDR2 from the germline V gene are SGHDT and YYEEEE. V shed 8 bases and J 9 bases; nucleotides not matched to a gene: 6. This CDR3 is built from 14 residues. CDR3: CAREPGLAGGEQFF. The CDR3 coding sequence is TGTGCCAGGGAACCGGGACTAGCGGGAGGTGAGCAGTTCTTC. Based on the CDR3 plus reference TRBV5-6 and TRBJ2-1, the full variable domain is DAGVTQSPTHLIKTRGQQVTLRCSPKSGHDTVSWYQQALGQGPQFIFQYYEEEERQRGNFPDRFSGHQFPNYSSELNVNALLLGDSALYLCAREPGLAGGEQFFGPGTRLTVL.

This chain links TRBV30 with TRBJ2-3, with D maybe TRBD2 (5 bases). CDR3 size: 12 residues. Germline V gene sequence: CDR1 GTSNPN, CDR2 SVGIG (reference sequence). The V and J ends lost 0 bases and 11 bases respectively, with 12 bases between them. In DNA form, the CDR3 reads TGTGCCTGGAGTGTACTAGATCAAGTGCAGTATTTT. Translation gives CAWSVLDQVQYF.

The chain recombines TRBV29-1 with TRBJ2-6, with D uncertain. The CDR3 runs 16 residues. V lost 5 bases to trimming and J lost 2 bases, with 16 bases between them. Per germline, CDR1 SQVTM and CDR2 ANQGSEA. The CDR3 sequence is CSVTAKGGAGANVLTF. CDR3 in DNA: TGCAGCGTTACCGCGAAGGGTGGGGCTGGGGCCAACGTCCTGACTTTC.

The V call is TRBV7-2, the J call TRBJ2-1; the D gene is possibly TRBD1 (6 bases). The CDR3 runs 19 residues. V was cut by 2 bases and J by 2 bases, with 22 bases left in between. Germline V CDR1 and CDR2: SGHTA, FQGNSA. CDR3: CASSLFGTPKGVTYNEQFF. The DNA for the CDR3 is TGTGCCAGCAGCTTATTCGGGACACCAAAAGGGGTGACCTACAATGAGCAGTTCTTC.

This chain links TRBV27 with TRBJ1-5; no reliable D call. Germline-derived CDR1 and CDR2 are MNHEY and SMNVEV (reference sequence). The V gene lost 10 bases and the J gene lost 3 bases, with 13 bases spanning the gap. The CDR3 is made up of 13 amino acids. The CDR3 sequence is CATSGRVNQPQHF. The CDR3 DNA follows: TGTGCCACCTCCGGGAGGGTCAATCAGCCCCAGCATTTT.

The chain carries TRBV2 and TRBJ2-2; 9 bases line up with TRBD1. This CDR3 spans 15 amino acids. With 4 bases clipped from V and 4 bases from J, the junction kept 4 bases outside the gene matches. CDR1 SNHLY and CDR2 FYNNEI come from the germline V gene. The CDR3 reads CASSAKTGGTGELFF. DNA of the CDR3: TGTGCCAGCAGTGCAAAGACAGGGGGCACCGGGGAGCTGTTTTTT.

This chain links TRBV7-5 with TRBJ2-7. TRBV7-5 is assigned pseudogene status. There are 17 residues in the CDR3. The CDR3 protein is CVRSTGPAYGYSYEQYF. The CDR3 coding sequence is TGTGTCAGATCCACGGGGCCGGCGTATGGATACTCCTACGAGCAGTACTTC.